This T cell receptor (beta chain) was identified in a study of blood T cell repertoires in COVID-19 (dated by TCRdb to 2018 to 2020). Turning to the overall study: Samples covering the acute and convalescent phases of COVID-19 were provided by collaborators in the United States, Italy and Spain. The prospective study material was composed of cDNA or gDNA derived from T cells, B-cell-depleted T cells, or PBMCs. Subjects who had been exposed to COVID-19, were actively infected with it, or had recovered from it provided the deeply sampled blood TCRbeta repertoires that made up the dataset. A freely available public database, intended as a resource for researchers studying the immune response to SARS-CoV-2, is where the repertoires were released. Samples came from the ongoing ImmuneRACE study (first 160 participants) plus 1,254 subjects from 6 global collaborators. Sample metadata almost always included a de-identified subject ID, COVID-19 status, age in years and sex. HLA class I and class II types, where available, came from metadata supplied by the sample provider rather than from assay-based typing. The full study reports these points: The amount of clinical and demographic metadata varied by source and participant and was provided uncurated.

This clone was counted many times. The target of this receptor is not known. Nothing much larger sits one base from this clone, and base qualities are not available. The identical CDR3 is also encoded by other nucleotide sequences in the sample. Germline trimming amounts to 3 bases on V and 5 bases on J, with 0 as the count of junction bases outside the gene matches. The CDR3, from cysteine to phenylalanine, totals 14 residues. Of all the DNA, just the CDR3 is kept, 42 bases in frame from base 1. As encoded in the germline V gene, CDR1 is SGHTA while CDR2 is FQGNSA. TCRbeta CDR3 regions were amplified from genomic DNA by means of the immunoSEQ Assay, a bias-controlled multiplex PCR. The source study handled its data this way. The number of nucleated cells in each sample was estimated by amplification of reference gene primers within the assay. To quantify the absolute abundance of each unique TCRbeta CDR3 rearrangement, sequence reads were collapsed and filtered. For each sample, productive Simpson clonality was calculated as the square root of Simpson's diversity index over productive rearrangements. TCRdb re-hosts the immuneACCESS table, in-frame sequences only. Its copies lack some clones; in the studies checked, an unresolved V gene accounts for under half of them, and the cause for the rest is not known. V and J calls and clone size follow that table, whereas D and trimming were derived from the DNA. The sample includes tens of thousands of clones, with about 82% observed a single time. Of the sample, 20% to 30% falls within the top ten clones.

Each collaborating institution followed its own protocols to collect whole blood in K2EDTA tubes. For TCRbeta analysis, collaborators shipped samples in one of three forms: frozen whole blood, isolated PBMCs, or DNA extracted from either of those sample types. The chain joins TRBV7-2 to TRBJ2-2, and TRBD1 matches 10 of the central bases. Sequencing was done on a sample of peripheral blood. The receptor's source is a human donor in a cohort sampled during active COVID-19. Here is the DNA: TGTGCCAGCAGCTTGGACAGGGGGACCGGGGAGCTGTTTTTT. Its translation is CASSLDRGTGELFF.